This is a list of T cell receptor beta chains from one sample in a study of post-analysis software for immune sequencing data. MiXCR was run by TCRdb on the PCR reads, yielding one entry per CDR3 protein. This sample yields 820,000 or so distinct CDR3 sequences, of which roughly 50% are seen a single time; 4.6% belongs to the top ten. Source material: blood. The receptors here all came from a girl under 18 with multiple sclerosis. The CDR3 runs from the conserved cysteine through the conserved F or W. Each record gives: clone size, J gene, D gene, V gene, CDR3 DNA, CDR3 protein. The D gene is left open where the match is weak. Not all rows give a size; the values are once, few, many and, for expanded clones, a class.

>.|TRBJ2-7|.|TRBV7-2
TGTGCCAGCAGCATAGCCGGGACTTACTACGAGCAGTACTTC
CASSIAGTYYEQYF
>.|TRBJ2-5|TRBD2|TRBV5-1
TGCGCCAGCAGCTTTCCGGGACTAGCGGGATCCCACCAGGGGACCCAGTACTTC
CASSFPGLAGSHQGTQYF
>.|TRBJ2-7|.|TRBV2
TGTGCCAGCAAAGCAGGCGTCCCTTCCTACGAGCAGTACTTC
CASKAGVPSYEQYF
>.|TRBJ2-7|TRBD2|TRBV18
TGTGCCAGCTCACCACAACCGGGAGGAGACGAGCAGTACTTC
CASSPQPGGDEQYF
>.|TRBJ2-7|.|TRBV19
TGTGCCAGTAGTTCGGTCTTTGGAGTCTACGAGCAGTACTTC
CASSSVFGVYEQYF
>.|TRBJ2-1|.|TRBV5-6
TGTGCCAGCAGCAAGGGACGGGTAAGGGATGAGCAGTTCTTC
CASSKGRVRDEQFF
>.|TRBJ2-4|.|TRBV20-1
TGCAGTGCTAGAGAGGGGCGTGAAAACATTCAGTACTTC
CSAREGRENIQYF
>.|TRBJ1-6|.|TRBV5-1
TGCGCCAACAGCTTGAGAGGGAGGGATAATTCACCCCTCCACTTT
CANSLRGRDNSPLHF
>.|TRBJ2-1|.|TRBV20-1
TGCAGTGCTAGAGATAGCGAGAGGAGGCATGAGCAGTTCTTC
CSARDSERRHEQFF
>.|TRBJ2-1|.|TRBV24-1
TGTGCCACCTCGTCCCGGGGTAGCTCCTACAATGAGCAGTTCTTC
CATSSRGSSYNEQFF
>.|TRBJ2-3|TRBD2|TRBV6-5
TGTGCCAGCAGCTTTCGGGGGGGGTTTACCACAGATACGCAGTATTTT
CASSFRGGFTTDTQYF
>.|TRBJ2-7|TRBD2|TRBV10-3
TGTGCCGTCGATAGCGGGAGGCCCGCCTACGAGCAGTACTTC
CAVDSGRPAYEQYF
>.|TRBJ2-7|TRBD1|TRBV25-1
TGTGCCAGCAGTGATTCGGGACAGGTTGCCTACGAGCAGTACTTC
CASSDSGQVAYEQYF
>few|TRBJ2-5|TRBD2|TRBV29-1
TGCAGCGTGGGGGACTACAAAGAGACCCAGTACTTC
CSVGDYKETQYF
>.|TRBJ2-7|.|TRBV20-1
TGCAGTGCTAAACTCCCCAATCCCATCAGGAACGAGCAGTACTTC
CSAKLPNPIRNEQYF
>few|TRBJ1-5|.|TRBV7-9
TGTGCCAGCGTCCACTCGGGGAGCAATCAGCCCCAGCATTTT
CASVHSGSNQPQHF
>.|TRBJ1-2|TRBD1|TRBV29-1
TGCAGCGTTAAGGACAGGGGCCCCACCTATGGCTACACCTTC
CSVKDRGPTYGYTF
>few|TRBJ1-5|TRBD1|TRBV2
TGTGCCAGCAGTATAAGGACAGGGGGCAATCAGCCCCAGCATTTT
CASSIRTGGNQPQHF
>.|TRBJ2-1|TRBD2|TRBV29-1
TGCAGCGCTGGGACTAGCGGGAGCTCCTACAGTGAGCAGTTCTTC
CSAGTSGSSYSEQFF
>.|TRBJ2-7|.|TRBV20-1
TGCAGTGCTACCTACACGGGGCTCTACGAGCAGTACTTC
CSATYTGLYEQYF
>.|TRBJ2-1|.|TRBV5-1
TGCGCCAGCGGCTCGGAGGTTTCGACCCACAATGAGCAGTTCTTC
CASGSEVSTHNEQFF
>.|TRBJ1-1|TRBD1|TRBV15
TGTGCCACCAGCGGGTGGGACAGGGGAGTCGTGGACACTGAAGCTTTCTTT
CATSGWDRGVVDTEAFF
>.|TRBJ2-7|.|TRBV7-2
TGTGCCAGCAGCTTAGCTCCTGGGACAAGGGAGCAGTACTTC
CASSLAPGTREQYF
>.|TRBJ2-6|.|TRBV27
TGTGCCAGCAGTTTTGGGGGGAGAGGGGCCAACGTCCTGACTTTC
CASSFGGRGANVLTF
>few|TRBJ2-3|.|TRBV29-1
TGCAGCGTTGAGGCCACCACAGATACGCAGTATTTT
CSVEATTDTQYF
>.|TRBJ2-2|TRBD2|TRBV5-1
TGCGCCAGCAGCTCTCGGAGTAGCGGGGGGGCCGGGGAGCTGTTTTTT
CASSSRSSGGAGELFF
>few|TRBJ2-5|.|TRBV21-1
TGTGCCAGCGACTTAGCGGGAGCGGGAGAGACCCAGTACTTC
CASDLAGAGETQYF
>few|TRBJ2-6|TRBD2|TRBV29-1
TGCAGCGTTGACTCCGGGACTAGCGGTATATCTGGGGCCAACGTCCTGACTTTC
CSVDSGTSGISGANVLTF
>.|TRBJ1-1|.|TRBV28
TGTGCCAGCAGTCCTCCTGGGGCGGGCACTGAAGCTTTCTTT
CASSPPGAGTEAFF
>few|TRBJ2-1|TRBD2|TRBV7-6
TGTGCCAGCAGCTTAGCTAGCGGGGACAATGAGCAGTTCTTC
CASSLASGDNEQFF
>once|TRBJ2-3|TRBD1|TRBV9
TGTGCCAGCAGCGTAGGGACAGGGCTCCCCACAGATACGCAGTATTTT
CASSVGTGLPTDTQYF
>.|TRBJ2-4|.|TRBV4-1
TGCGCCAGCAGCCAAGATACATTCAGGGGCACCAAAAACATTCAGTACTTC
CASSQDTFRGTKNIQYF
>once|TRBJ2-7|.|TRBV12-3/TRBV12-4
TGTGCCAGCAGTTCCTGGTTTGAGGGATACGAGCAGTACTTC
CASSSWFEGYEQYF
>.|TRBJ2-7|.|TRBV2
TGTGCCAGCAGTGATGGGACTGACTCCTACGAGCAGTACTTC
CASSDGTDSYEQYF
>once|TRBJ2-7|TRBD2|TRBV20-1
TGCAGTGCTACTAATGCACTAGCGGGCTCCTACGAGCAGTACTTC
CSATNALAGSYEQYF
>.|TRBJ2-1|TRBD2|TRBV2
TGTGCCAGCAGAGAACTAGCGGGGGGGCCCAATGAGCAGTTCTTC
CASRELAGGPNEQFF
>.|TRBJ2-7|.|TRBV5-5
TGTGCCAGCAGCTTGGTTTGGTCTAGCTATTCCTACGAGCAGTACTTC
CASSLVWSSYSYEQYF
>few|TRBJ2-7|.|TRBV7-9
TGTGCCAGCAGCTCCGCGGGCGAGCAGTACTTC
CASSSAGEQYF
>few|TRBJ2-6|.|TRBV12-5
TGTGCTAGTGGGGGGCCTCTCTCTGGGGCCAACGTCCTGACTTTC
CASGGPLSGANVLTF
>.|TRBJ2-6|TRBD1|TRBV29-1
TGCAGCGTTGAAGACAGGGGACAGGGGTTCTCTGGGGCCAACGTCCTGACTTTC
CSVEDRGQGFSGANVLTF
>once|TRBJ2-5|TRBD1|TRBV7-9
TGTGCCAGCAGCTTAATCCCGGGACAGGGAAGCCAAGAGACCCAGTACTTC
CASSLIPGQGSQETQYF
>few|TRBJ2-5|.|TRBV27
TGTGCCAGCAGTTTAGGGTCAGTTGTAGGCCAAGAGACCCAGTACTTC
CASSLGSVVGQETQYF
>.|TRBJ2-1|TRBD2|TRBV7-3
TGTGCCAGCAGCTTAACGCGGCCTAGCGGGAGGGGCAATGAGCAGTTCTTC
CASSLTRPSGRGNEQFF
>few|TRBJ2-3|.|TRBV5-1
TGCGCCAGCAGCTTGGTTATCCTAGACACAGATACGCAGTATTTT
CASSLVILDTDTQYF
>.|TRBJ2-7|.|TRBV5-1
TGCGCCAGCAGCTTGGGCAGGGAGAGCTCCTACGAGCAGTACTTC
CASSLGRESSYEQYF
>.|TRBJ2-7|.|TRBV28
TGTGCCAGCAGGGAGAGCCGGAACGAGCAGTACTTC
CASRESRNEQYF
>.|TRBJ2-2|TRBD2|TRBV6-5
TGTGCCAGCAGTTACTCGAATTGGGCGGGAGCTGACACCGGGGAGCTGTTTTTT
CASSYSNWAGADTGELFF
>.|TRBJ1-5|TRBD1|TRBV3-1
TGTGCCAGCAGCCAATTCCCCGGGACAGGGGATCAGCCCCAGCATTTT
CASSQFPGTGDQPQHF
>.|TRBJ1-2|TRBD1|TRBV10-3
TGTGCCATCAGCCAGGACAGGGGCCTCACTTCCTATGGCTACACCTTC
CAISQDRGLTSYGYTF
>.|TRBJ2-3|TRBD1|TRBV7-3
TGTGCCAGCAGTCCGACAGGGCGGACAGATACGCAGTATTTT
CASSPTGRTDTQYF
>.|TRBJ2-7|.|TRBV3-1
TGTGCCAGCAGCCACTTAGACGGGTACGAGCAGTACTTC
CASSHLDGYEQYF
>.|TRBJ2-7|.|TRBV4-1
TGCGCCAGCAGCCAAGTCCCCGGGGCCACCTACGAGCAGTACTTC
CASSQVPGATYEQYF